What follows describes a single TCR beta chain. Its antigen is unknown. Sequencing in the ViraFEST assay came after antigen-specific CD4+ T cells had been expanded with viral peptide pools, which were used to stimulate PBMC. CD4+ T cell isolation took place after 10 days of culture. Prior SARS-CoV-2 infection was absent in the vaccine recipients, as shown by negative nucleocapsid antibodies. Wells of two million PBMC each were grown with around 10 IU/ml IL-2 and 9.5 to 10 ug/ml peptides. Half-medium exchanges with IL-2 medium took place on days 3 and 7. The data were taken from a study of vaccination effects on CD4 cells after COVID-19. The method was immunoSEQ multiplex PCR; TCRdb's version includes in-frame clones alone and lacks a portion of them. The sample has roughly 50,000 clones; about four fifths are singletons. Study-wide results and caveats: Sampling in the study covered few convalescent patients and included no early post-infection timepoints. Late post-vaccination samples showed marked contraction of infection- and vaccine-induced clones.

The CDR3 runs to 16 residues. V was cut by 4 bases and J by 0 bases, with 13 bases left in between. Per germline, CDR1 LNHDA and CDR2 SQIVND (reference sequence). V gene TRBV19 combines with J gene TRBJ1-5, with D perhaps matching TRBD1 (5 bases). This specimen consisted of CD4+ T cells from PBMCs cultured with HCoV-OC43 spike peptides, obtained before COVID-19 vaccination. Stated subset: HCoV-OC43 spike overlapping peptide pool stimulation. This TCR derives from a human donor who received a COVID-19 vaccine. The CDR3 here is CASSTTDTYSNQPQHF. CDR3 coding DNA: TGTGCCAGTAGTACGACGGACACCTATAGCAATCAGCCCCAGCATTTT. Full variable domain (outside the CDR3, taken from reference TRBV19 and TRBJ1-5): DGGITQSPKYLFRKEGQNVTLSCEQNLNHDAMYWYRQDPGQGLRLIYYSQIVNDFQKGDIAEGYSVSREKKESFPLTVTSAQKNPTAFYLCASSTTDTYSNQPQHFGDGTRLSIL.